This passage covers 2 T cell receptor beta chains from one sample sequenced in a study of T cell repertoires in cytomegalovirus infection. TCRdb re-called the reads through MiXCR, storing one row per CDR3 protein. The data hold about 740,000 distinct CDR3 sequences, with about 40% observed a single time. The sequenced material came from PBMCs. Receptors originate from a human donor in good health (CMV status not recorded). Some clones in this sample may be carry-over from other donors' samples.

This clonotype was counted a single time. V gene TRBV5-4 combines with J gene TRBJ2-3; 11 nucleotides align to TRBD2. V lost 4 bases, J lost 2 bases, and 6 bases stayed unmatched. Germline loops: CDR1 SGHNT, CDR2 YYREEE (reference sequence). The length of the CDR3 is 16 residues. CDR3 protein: CASSGSGGGATDTQYF. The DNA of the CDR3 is TGTGCCAGCAGCGGTAGCGGGGGGGGTGCCACAGATACGCAGTATTTT.

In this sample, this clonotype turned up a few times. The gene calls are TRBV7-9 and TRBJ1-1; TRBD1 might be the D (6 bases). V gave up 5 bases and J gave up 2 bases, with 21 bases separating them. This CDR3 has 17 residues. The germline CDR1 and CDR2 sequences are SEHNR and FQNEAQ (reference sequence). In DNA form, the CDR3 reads TGTGCCAGCAGCCGATACAGGCCAACACAGGGTAACACTGAAGCTTTCTTT. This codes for CASSRYRPTQGNTEAFF.